These 7 T cell receptor beta chains came from one sample sequenced in a study of T cell responses to AZD1222 COVID-19 vaccine. Repertoires were generated with immunoSEQ multiplex PCR, while TCRdb's copy carries only in-frame clones and drops some. The data show about 100,000 clones, with about 93% seen just once and roughly 6.2% held by the top ten. The sample consisted of peripheral blood, taken 28 days after the second AZD1222 dose. The receptors originated from an adult who received the AZD1222 COVID-19 vaccine.

The chain is built from TRBV7-8 and TRBJ2-7; the D is unclear. CDR3 length: 12 residues. Germline lookup yields CDR1 SGHVS and CDR2 FQNEAQ. Trimming removed 5 bases at V and 3 bases at J, with 8 bases between. The CDR3 loop is CASSADHYEQYF. CDR3 bases: TGTGCCAGCAGCGCCGACCACTACGAGCAGTACTTC.

The chain recombines TRBV11-2 with TRBJ1-5; D ambiguous. V dropped 1 base and J dropped 2 bases, with 3 bases sitting between them. This CDR3 region has 13 residues. Germline loops: CDR1 SGHAT, CDR2 FQNNGV. Here the CDR3 DNA reads TGTGCCAGCAGCTTAGCTCGCAATCAGCCCCAGCATTTT. Translation gives CASSLARNQPQHF.

J is TRBJ1-5 and V is TRBV4-1; D might be TRBD1 (5 bases). V gave up 1 base and J gave up 7 bases, with 14 bases separating them. Germline V gene data show CDR1 as MGHRA and CDR2 as YSYEKL. The length of the CDR3 is 15 residues. The CDR3 sequence is CASSQADGAQQPQHF. The CDR3 DNA sequence: TGCGCCAGCAGCCAAGCCGACGGGGCGCAACAGCCCCAGCATTTT.

The genes are TRBV19 and TRBJ1-5; no firm D call. This CDR3 spans 14 amino acids. Germline loops: CDR1 LNHDA, CDR2 SQIVND (reference sequence). V lost 5 bases and J lost 3, with 11 bases in between. Here the CDR3 reads CASSLRVNNQPQHF. CDR3 DNA: TGTGCCAGTAGTTTGCGGGTCAACAATCAGCCCCAGCATTTT.

The J gene is TRBJ2-6, the V gene TRBV30; 14 bases agree with TRBD2. The CDR3 consists of 20 residues. With V trimmed by 1 base and J by 4 bases, 12 bases remained unmatched. From germline, CDR1 is GTSNPN and CDR2 SVGIG (reference sequence). The CDR3 DNA sequence: TGTGCCTGGAGTGGCGGGACTAGCGGGAGAGTGAACTGGGGGGCCAACGTCCTGACTTTC. As protein: CAWSGGTSGRVNWGANVLTF.

This chain uses TRBV30 with TRBJ1-2; D unresolved. Per germline, CDR1 GTSNPN and CDR2 SVGIG (reference sequence). V was cut by 0 bases and J by 8 bases, with 7 bases left in between. CDR3 size: 11 residues. CDR3 coding DNA: TGTGCCTGGAGTGTAACTTGGGGCTACACCTTC. It translates to CAWSVTWGYTF.

The rearrangement links TRBV14 to TRBJ1-4, with D perhaps matching TRBD1 (6 bases). The CDR3 covers 17 residues. Germline V gene sequence: CDR1 SGHDN, CDR2 FVKESK. Between the trimmed V and J ends, which lost 1 base and 3 bases, there was a span of 15 bases. In nucleotides, the CDR3 is TGTGCCAGCAGCCAAGGGGACCAACAGGGTTCTAATGAAAAACTGTTTTTT. Residues: CASSQGDQQGSNEKLFF. Looking up the rest from reference TRBV14 and TRBJ1-4 gives the full variable domain: EAGVTQFPSHSVIEKGQTVTLRCDPISGHDNLYWYRRVMGKEIKFLLHFVKESKQDESGMPNNRFLAERTGGTYSTLKVQPAELEDSGVYFCASSQGDQQGSNEKLFFGSGTQLSVL.